Listed below are T cell receptor beta chains from one sample, sequenced in a study of T-cell reconstitution after alpha-beta-depleted transplantation in children. One entry per CDR3 protein, called by TCRdb with MiXCR from the PCR reads. The sample lists fewer than 350,000 distinct CDR3 sequences, 10% seen once, with roughly 7% in the top ten. The sequencing used PBMCs, collected before TCRalphabeta/CD19-depleted stem cell transplant. The receptors derive from a boy under two years old with acute myeloid leukemia, due to receive a stem cell transplant. CDR3s include the opening cysteine and the closing phenylalanine or tryptophan. Fields, in order: clone size, J gene, V gene, D gene, CDR3 protein, CDR3 DNA. The D gene is left open where the match is weak. A row's size may be missing; if present it is once, few, many or a size class.

>many|TRBJ1-1|TRBV7-2|-
CASSLERGPKAFF
TGTGCCAGCAGCTTAGAACGGGGGCCCAAAGCTTTCTTT
>many|TRBJ1-2|TRBV10-3|TRBD1
CAIRGGGGYGYTF
TGTGCCATCAGAGGAGGGGGCGGATATGGCTACACCTTC
>many|TRBJ2-7|TRBV27|-
CASSVSWRGYEQYF
TGTGCCAGCAGTGTATCTTGGAGGGGGTACGAGCAGTACTTC
>-|TRBJ2-1|TRBV20-1|TRBD2
CSFPSGSYNEQFF
TGCAGTTTCCCTAGCGGCTCCTACAATGAGCAGTTCTTC
>many|TRBJ2-2|TRBV6-6|-
CASSLSRTGELFF
TGTGCCAGCAGTCTATCCCGCACCGGGGAGCTGTTTTTT
>few|TRBJ2-5|TRBV19|TRBD1
CASSTTYQGQGARETQYF
TGTGCCAGTAGTACTACCTACCAGGGACAGGGGGCGAGGGAGACCCAGTACTTC
>many|TRBJ2-1|TRBV6-5|-
CASRLGTLPYNEQFF
TGTGCCAGCAGACTCGGGACCCTTCCCTACAATGAGCAGTTCTTC
>many|TRBJ2-5|TRBV7-6|TRBD2
CASSLASGGAETQYF
TGTGCCAGCAGCTTAGCTAGCGGGGGGGCCGAGACCCAGTACTTC
>many|TRBJ1-4|TRBV4-2|-
CASSQLEGEKLFF
TGTGCCAGCAGCCAATTAGAGGGTGAAAAACTGTTTTTT
>many|TRBJ2-7|TRBV5-1|-
CASSFLGADYEQYF
TGCGCCAGCAGCTTCCTGGGGGCGGACTACGAGCAGTACTTC
>many|TRBJ2-7|TRBV5-1|TRBD1
CASSWQGANYEQYF
TGCGCCAGCAGCTGGCAGGGGGCGAATTACGAGCAGTACTTC
>many|TRBJ2-7|TRBV29-1|TRBD1
CSVGQGESYEQYF
TGCAGCGTCGGACAGGGGGAATCCTACGAGCAGTACTTC
>many|TRBJ2-7|TRBV6-1|-
CASSEGKSYEQYF
TGTGCCAGCAGTGAAGGGAAGTCCTACGAGCAGTACTTC
>few|TRBJ2-7|TRBV29-1|-
CSVVGLYSPEQYF
TGCAGCGTTGTTGGGCTATACTCGCCCGAGCAGTACTTC
>-|TRBJ2-2|TRBV5-1|-
CASSLPLLRGLYYTGELFF
TGCGCCAGCAGCTTGCCCCTCCTTCGGGGACTTTACTACACCGGGGAGCTGTTTTTT
>medium-sized|TRBJ2-1|TRBV10-3|-
CAISEGNYGTEQFF
TGTGCCATCAGTGAGGGAAATTACGGGACAGAGCAGTTCTTC
>-|TRBJ2-7|TRBV29-1|TRBD1
CSVRGQGYEQYF
TGCAGCGTCCGAGGACAGGGTTACGAGCAGTACTTC
>many|TRBJ1-1|TRBV7-9|-
CASSLAGPPFEAFF
TGTGCCAGCAGCTTAGCTGGACCACCCTTCGAAGCTTTCTTT
>few|TRBJ1-2|TRBV2|-
CASSGHYGYTF
TGTGCCAGCAGTGGACACTATGGCTACACCTTC
>many|TRBJ2-7|TRBV28|TRBD2
CASSLRGGLVSYEQYF
TGTGCCAGCAGTTTAAGGGGGGGACTAGTTTCCTACGAGCAGTACTTC
>many|TRBJ2-7|TRBV7-9|-
CASSYGGKISYEQYF
TGTGCCAGCAGCTATGGGGGGAAAATATCCTACGAGCAGTACTTC
>many|TRBJ2-2|TRBV4-2|TRBD2
CASSQPAGGSEELFF
TGTGCCAGCAGCCAACCAGCGGGGGGGTCGGAGGAGCTGTTTTTT
>many|TRBJ2-3|TRBV20-1|-
CSARVEANNLPSTDTQYF
TGCAGTGCTAGAGTAGAGGCGAACAACTTGCCTAGCACAGATACGCAGTATTTT
>many|TRBJ1-3|TRBV6-5|-
CASSYPGDGNTIYF
TGTGCCAGCAGTTACCCAGGGGATGGAAACACCATATATTTT
>-|TRBJ2-5|TRBV4-2|-
CASSTQGRAETQYF
TGTGCCAGCAGCACACAGGGTAGAGCGGAGACCCAGTACTTC
>few|TRBJ2-7|TRBV6-1|-
CASSREGGLLIYEQYF
TGTGCCAGCAGTCGAGAGGGGGGACTCCTTATCTACGAGCAGTACTTC
>many|TRBJ1-2|TRBV20-1|TRBD1
CSARDQTGGPYGYTF
TGCAGTGCTAGAGACCAGACAGGGGGCCCCTATGGCTACACCTTC
>many|TRBJ1-2|TRBV28|-
CASSSRYGYTF
TGTGCCAGCAGTTCCCGCTATGGCTACACCTTC
>-|TRBJ2-7|TRBV6-1|-
CASSRGGGHEQYF
TGTGCCAGCAGCCGAGGTGGCGGCCACGAGCAGTACTTC
>many|TRBJ1-2|TRBV13|TRBD1
CASSLRAGGSYGYTF
TGTGCCAGCAGCTTAAGGGCAGGGGGCAGCTATGGCTACACCTTC
>many|TRBJ2-7|TRBV11-2|TRBD1
CASSRDRGTYEQYF
TGTGCCAGCAGCCGGGACAGGGGAACCTACGAGCAGTACTTC
>many|TRBJ1-5|TRBV6-2/TRBV6-3|TRBD1
CASSYERGQRMGNQPQHF
TGTGCCAGCAGTTACGAAAGGGGGCAGAGGATGGGCAATCAGCCCCAGCATTTT
>-|TRBJ2-1|TRBV7-3|TRBD2
CASSPDSGGPYNEQFF
TGTGCCAGCAGCCCCGATAGCGGGGGACCGTACAATGAGCAGTTCTTC
>few|TRBJ2-1|TRBV20-1|-
CSAVREGEQFF
TGCAGTGCGGTGCGCGAGGGTGAGCAGTTCTTC
>many|TRBJ1-4|TRBV7-6|TRBD1
CASSPIAGQRRLMANEKLFF
TGTGCCAGCAGCCCAATAGCGGGACAGAGGAGGTTAATGGCTAATGAAAAACTGTTTTTT
>-|TRBJ2-5|TRBV18|-
CASSSRQGEETQYF
TGTGCCAGCTCCTCACGGCAGGGAGAAGAGACCCAGTACTTC
>many|TRBJ1-5|TRBV4-2|-
CASSQEGASNQPHHF
TGTGCCAGCAGCCAAGAGGGGGCGAGCAATCAGCCCCACCATTTT
>many|TRBJ2-2|TRBV20-1|TRBD1
CSAKRDRDSGELFF
TGCAGTGCTAAGAGGGACAGGGATTCCGGGGAGCTGTTTTTT
>many|TRBJ2-7|TRBV2|TRBD1
CASSKEDRGPHEQYF
TGTGCCAGCAGTAAGGAGGACAGGGGGCCTCACGAGCAGTACTTC
>many|TRBJ2-3|TRBV9|-
CASSVAGVSTDTQYF
TGTGCCAGCAGCGTAGCGGGAGTTAGCACAGATACGCAGTATTTT
>many|TRBJ1-6|TRBV7-2|-
CASRWTAENSPLHF
TGTGCCAGCAGGTGGACCGCCGAGAATTCACCCCTCCACTTT
>many|TRBJ2-3|TRBV7-6|-
CASSSGWDTQYF
TGTGCCAGCAGCTCAGGGTGGGATACGCAGTATTTT
>many|TRBJ2-2|TRBV20-1|-
CSARDSIKGSTGELFF
TGCAGTGCTAGAGATAGTATCAAGGGTAGCACCGGGGAGCTGTTTTTT
>many|TRBJ2-2|TRBV6-1|TRBD1
CASSVTGGTGELFF
TGTGCCAGCAGTGTGACAGGGGGGACCGGGGAGCTGTTTTTT
>many|TRBJ2-7|TRBV13|TRBD2
CASSLSRGSSYEQYF
TGTGCCAGCAGCTTGAGTCGCGGGAGCTCCTACGAGCAGTACTTC
>-|TRBJ1-5|TRBV20-1|TRBD1
CCARPRGRGGDQPQHF
TGCTGTGCTAGGCCCAGGGGGAGAGGGGGCGATCAGCCCCAGCATTTT
>-|TRBJ2-7|TRBV4-3|-
CASSQDRVGDYEQYF
TGCGCCAGCAGCCAAGACAGGGTGGGAGACTACGAGCAGTACTTC
>many|TRBJ2-7|TRBV6-6|TRBD2
CASSTPGTSGSHEYF
TGTGCCAGCAGTACTCCCGGGACTAGCGGGAGTCATGAGTACTTC
>few|TRBJ2-3|TRBV5-1|TRBD2
CASKDWDYTDTQYF
TGCGCCAGCAAAGATTGGGACTATACGGATACGCAGTATTTT
>many|TRBJ1-5|TRBV12-3/TRBV12-4|TRBD1
CASSRQGGSNQPQHF
TGTGCCAGCAGTAGACAGGGGGGTAGCAATCAGCCCCAGCATTTT
>-|TRBJ1-2|TRBV11-2|-
CASSLFGGGISYTF
TGTGCCAGCAGCTTGTTTGGGGGAGGAATCAGCTACACCTTC
>-|TRBJ2-3|TRBV7-6|TRBD2
CASSPSELAGITDTQYF
TGTGCCAGCAGTCCTTCGGAACTAGCGGGAATCACAGATACGCAGTATTTT